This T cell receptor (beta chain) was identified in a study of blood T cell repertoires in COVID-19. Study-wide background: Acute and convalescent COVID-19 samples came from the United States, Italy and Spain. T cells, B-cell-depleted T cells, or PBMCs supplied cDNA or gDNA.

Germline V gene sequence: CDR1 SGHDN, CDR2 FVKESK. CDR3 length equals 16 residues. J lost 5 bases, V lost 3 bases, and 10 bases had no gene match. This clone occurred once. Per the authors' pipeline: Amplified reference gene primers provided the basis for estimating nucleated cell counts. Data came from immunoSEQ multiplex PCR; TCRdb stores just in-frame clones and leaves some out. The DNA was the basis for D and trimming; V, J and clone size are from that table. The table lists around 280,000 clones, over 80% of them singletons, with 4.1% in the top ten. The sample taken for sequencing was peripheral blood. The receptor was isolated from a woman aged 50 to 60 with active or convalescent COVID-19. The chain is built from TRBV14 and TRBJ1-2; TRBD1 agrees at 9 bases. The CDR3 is CASSHLPGQGRYGYTF. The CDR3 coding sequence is TGTGCCAGCAGCCACCTCCCGGGACAGGGTCGGTATGGCTACACCTTC.